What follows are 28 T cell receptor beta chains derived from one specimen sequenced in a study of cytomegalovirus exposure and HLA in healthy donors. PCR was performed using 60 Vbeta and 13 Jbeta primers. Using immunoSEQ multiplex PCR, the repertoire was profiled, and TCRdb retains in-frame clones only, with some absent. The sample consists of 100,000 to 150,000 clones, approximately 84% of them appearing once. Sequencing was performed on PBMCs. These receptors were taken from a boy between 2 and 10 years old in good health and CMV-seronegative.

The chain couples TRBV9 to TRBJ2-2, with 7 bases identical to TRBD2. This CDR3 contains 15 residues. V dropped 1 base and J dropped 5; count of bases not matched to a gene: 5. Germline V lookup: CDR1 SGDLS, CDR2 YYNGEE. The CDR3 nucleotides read TGTGCCAGCAGCGTAACAGGAGCGGGAACCGGGGAGCTGTTTTTT. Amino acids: CASSVTGAGTGELFF.

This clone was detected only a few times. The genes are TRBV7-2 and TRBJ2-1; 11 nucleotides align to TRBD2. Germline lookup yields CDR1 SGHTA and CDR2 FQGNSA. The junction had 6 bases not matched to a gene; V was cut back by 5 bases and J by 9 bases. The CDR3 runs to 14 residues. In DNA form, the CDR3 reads TGTGCCAGCAGCCGGACTAGCGGGTCCTCTGAGCAGTTCTTC. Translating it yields CASSRTSGSSEQFF.

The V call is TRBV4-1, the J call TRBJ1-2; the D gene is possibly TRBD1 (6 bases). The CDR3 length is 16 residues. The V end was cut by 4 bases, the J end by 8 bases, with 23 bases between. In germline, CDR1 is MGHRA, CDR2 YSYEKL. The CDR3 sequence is CASSLPPRGWRGGYTF. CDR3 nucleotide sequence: TGCGCCAGCAGCCTCCCCCCGAGGGGGTGGAGAGGGGGCTACACCTTC.

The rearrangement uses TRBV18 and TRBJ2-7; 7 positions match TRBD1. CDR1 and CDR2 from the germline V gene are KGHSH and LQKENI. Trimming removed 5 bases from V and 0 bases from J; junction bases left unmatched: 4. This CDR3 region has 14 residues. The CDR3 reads CASSNRGSSYEQYF. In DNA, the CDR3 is TGTGCCAGCTCAAACAGGGGAAGCTCCTACGAGCAGTACTTC.

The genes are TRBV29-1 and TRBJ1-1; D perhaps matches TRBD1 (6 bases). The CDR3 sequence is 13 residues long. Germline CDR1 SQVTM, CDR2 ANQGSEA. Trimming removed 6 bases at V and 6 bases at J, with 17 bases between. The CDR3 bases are TGCAGCGTGCTCACAGGGTTGTGGCCTGAAGCTTTCTTT. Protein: CSVLTGLWPEAFF.

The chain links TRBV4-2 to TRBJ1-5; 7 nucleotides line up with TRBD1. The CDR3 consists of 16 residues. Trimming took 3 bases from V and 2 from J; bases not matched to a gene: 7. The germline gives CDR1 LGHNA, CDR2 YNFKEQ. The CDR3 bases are TGTGCCAGCAGCCACAATGACAGGGTGGGCAATCAGCCCCAGCATTTT. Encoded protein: CASSHNDRVGNQPQHF.

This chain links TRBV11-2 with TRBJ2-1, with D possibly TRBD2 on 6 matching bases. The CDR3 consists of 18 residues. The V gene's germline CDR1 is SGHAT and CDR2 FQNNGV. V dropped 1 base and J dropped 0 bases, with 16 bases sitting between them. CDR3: CASSLVIVAESSYNEQFF. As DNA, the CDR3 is TGTGCCAGCAGCTTAGTGATTGTAGCGGAGAGCTCCTACAATGAGCAGTTCTTC.

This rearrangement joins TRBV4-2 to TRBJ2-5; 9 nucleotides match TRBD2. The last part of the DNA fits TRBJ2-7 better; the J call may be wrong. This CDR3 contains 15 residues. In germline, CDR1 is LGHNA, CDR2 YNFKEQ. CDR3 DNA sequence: TGTGCCAGCAGCCAAGTAATAGCGGGGGTTAACGAGCAGTACTTC. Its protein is CASSQVIAGVNEQYF.

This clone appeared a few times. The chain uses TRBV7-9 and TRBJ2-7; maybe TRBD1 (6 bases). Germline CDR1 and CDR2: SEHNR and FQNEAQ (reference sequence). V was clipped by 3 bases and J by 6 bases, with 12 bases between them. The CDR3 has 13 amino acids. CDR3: CASSFKQGTEQYF. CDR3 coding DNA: TGTGCCAGCAGCTTTAAACAGGGAACCGAGCAGTACTTC. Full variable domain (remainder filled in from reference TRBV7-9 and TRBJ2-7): DTGVSQNPRHKITKRGQNVTFRCDPISEHNRLYWYRQTLGQGPEFLTYFQNEAQLEKSRLLSDRFSAERPKGSFSTLEIQRTEQGDSAMYLCASSFKQGTEQYFGPGTRLTVT.

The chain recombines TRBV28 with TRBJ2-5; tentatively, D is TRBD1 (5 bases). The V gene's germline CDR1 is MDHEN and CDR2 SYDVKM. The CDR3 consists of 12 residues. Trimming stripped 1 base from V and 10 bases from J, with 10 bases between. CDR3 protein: CASSLLVGDQYF. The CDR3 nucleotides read TGTGCCAGCAGTTTATTAGTAGGGGACCAGTACTTC.

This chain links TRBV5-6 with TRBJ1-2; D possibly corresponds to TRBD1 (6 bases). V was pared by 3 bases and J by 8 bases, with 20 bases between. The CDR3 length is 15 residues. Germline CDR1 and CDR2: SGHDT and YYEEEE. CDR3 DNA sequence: TGTGCCAGCAGCTCACGGACAGTCAATGCTGCCGGCTACACCTTC. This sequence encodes CASSSRTVNAAGYTF.

The CDR3, as DNA: TGCGCCAGCAGCCGAGCCCAGGGGATCTATGGCTACACCTTC. Protein sequence: CASSRAQGIYGYTF. The gene calls are TRBV4-3 and TRBJ1-2; maybe TRBD1 (6 bases). V was cut by 4 bases and J by 4 bases, with 13 bases left in between. Germline CDR1 reads LGHNA; CDR2 reads YSLEER. The CDR3 has 14 amino acids.

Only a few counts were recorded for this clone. As DNA, the CDR3 is TGTGCCAGCGGAATCTTTCGGACAATTAGCAATCAGCCCCAGCATTTT. Residues: CASGIFRTISNQPQHF. This chain uses TRBV19 with TRBJ1-5, with D maybe TRBD1 (5 bases). The CDR3 covers 16 residues. Trimming removed 9 bases from V and 0 bases from J, with 18 bases in between. Germline loops: CDR1 LNHDA, CDR2 SQIVND (reference sequence).

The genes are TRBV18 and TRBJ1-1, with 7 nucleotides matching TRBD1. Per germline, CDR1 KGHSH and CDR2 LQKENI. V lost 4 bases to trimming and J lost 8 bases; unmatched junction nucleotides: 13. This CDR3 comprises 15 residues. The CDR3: CASSREGQTTSEAFF. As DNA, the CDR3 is TGTGCCAGCTCACGCGAGGGACAGACCACCTCGGAAGCTTTCTTT.

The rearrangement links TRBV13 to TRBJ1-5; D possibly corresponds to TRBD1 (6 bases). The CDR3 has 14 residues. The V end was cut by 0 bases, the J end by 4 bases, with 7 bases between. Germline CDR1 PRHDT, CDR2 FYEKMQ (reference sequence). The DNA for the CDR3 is TGTGCCAGCAGCTTAGGGAGGGGGAATCAGCCCCAGCATTTT. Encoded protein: CASSLGRGNQPQHF.

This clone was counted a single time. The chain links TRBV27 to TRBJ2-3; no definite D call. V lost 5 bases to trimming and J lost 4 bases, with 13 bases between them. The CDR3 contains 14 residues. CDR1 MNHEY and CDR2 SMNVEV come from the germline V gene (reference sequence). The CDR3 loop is CASSPLPPADTQYF. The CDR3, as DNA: TGTGCCAGCAGTCCCCTCCCCCCCGCAGATACGCAGTATTTT.

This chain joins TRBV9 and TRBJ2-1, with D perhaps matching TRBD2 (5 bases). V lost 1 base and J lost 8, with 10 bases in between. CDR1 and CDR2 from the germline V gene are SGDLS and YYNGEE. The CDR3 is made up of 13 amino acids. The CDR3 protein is CASSVWERDEQFF. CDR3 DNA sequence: TGTGCCAGCAGCGTATGGGAGAGGGATGAGCAGTTCTTC. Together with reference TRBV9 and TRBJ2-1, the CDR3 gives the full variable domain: DSGVTQTPKHLITATGQRVTLRCSPRSGDLSVYWYQQSLDQGLQFLIQYYNGEERAKGNILERFSAQQFPDLHSELNLSSLELGDSALYFCASSVWERDEQFFGPGTRLTVL.

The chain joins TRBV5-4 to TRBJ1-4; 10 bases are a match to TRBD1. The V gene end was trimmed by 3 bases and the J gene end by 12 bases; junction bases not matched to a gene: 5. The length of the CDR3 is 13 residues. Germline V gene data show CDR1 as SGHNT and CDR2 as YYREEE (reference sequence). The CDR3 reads CASSYWTGGELFF. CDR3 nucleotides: TGTGCCAGCAGCTATTGGACAGGGGGGGAACTGTTTTTT.

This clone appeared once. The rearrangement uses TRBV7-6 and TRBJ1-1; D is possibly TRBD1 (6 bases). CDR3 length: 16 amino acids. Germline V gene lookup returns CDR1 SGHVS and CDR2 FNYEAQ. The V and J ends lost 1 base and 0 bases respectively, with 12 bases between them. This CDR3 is CASSLEVRGMNTEAFF. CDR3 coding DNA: TGTGCCAGCAGCTTAGAGGTCAGGGGTATGAACACTGAAGCTTTCTTT.

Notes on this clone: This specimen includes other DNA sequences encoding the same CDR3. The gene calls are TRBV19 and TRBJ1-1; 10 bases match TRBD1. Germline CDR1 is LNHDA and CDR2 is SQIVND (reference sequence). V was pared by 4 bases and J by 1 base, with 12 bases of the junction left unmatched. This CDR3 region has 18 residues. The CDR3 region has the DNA TGTGCCAGTAGTACCAATGGAAGGGACAGGGGAAGGAACACTGAAGCTTTCTTT. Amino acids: CASSTNGRDRGRNTEAFF.

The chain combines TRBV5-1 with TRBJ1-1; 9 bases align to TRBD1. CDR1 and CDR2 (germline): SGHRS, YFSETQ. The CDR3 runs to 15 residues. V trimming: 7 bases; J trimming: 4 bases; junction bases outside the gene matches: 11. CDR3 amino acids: CASHVVGQGSTEAFF. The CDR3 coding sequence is TGCGCCAGCCATGTGGTGGGACAGGGAAGCACTGAAGCTTTCTTT.

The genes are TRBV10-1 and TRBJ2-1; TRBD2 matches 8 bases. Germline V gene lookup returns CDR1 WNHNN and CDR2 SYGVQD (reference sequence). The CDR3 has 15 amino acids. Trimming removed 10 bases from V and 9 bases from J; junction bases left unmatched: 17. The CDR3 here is CATSRAGGSWGEQFF. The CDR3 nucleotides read TGCGCCACCTCGAGGGCGGGGGGCTCTTGGGGTGAGCAGTTCTTC.

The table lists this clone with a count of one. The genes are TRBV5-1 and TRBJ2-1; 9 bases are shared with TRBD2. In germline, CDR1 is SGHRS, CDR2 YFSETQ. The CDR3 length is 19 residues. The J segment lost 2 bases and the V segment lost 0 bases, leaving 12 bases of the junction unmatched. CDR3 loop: CASSLVGTSFEEPYNEQFF. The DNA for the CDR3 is TGCGCCAGCAGCTTGGTAGGGACTAGCTTCGAAGAACCCTACAATGAGCAGTTCTTC.

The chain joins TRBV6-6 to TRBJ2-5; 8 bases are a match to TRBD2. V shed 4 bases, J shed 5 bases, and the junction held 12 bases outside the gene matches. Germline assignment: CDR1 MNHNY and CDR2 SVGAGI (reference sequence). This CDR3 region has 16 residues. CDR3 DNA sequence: TGTGCCAGCAGTTTAAGGCTCGGGGGGGCAACGGAGACCCAGTACTTC. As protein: CASSLRLGGATETQYF.

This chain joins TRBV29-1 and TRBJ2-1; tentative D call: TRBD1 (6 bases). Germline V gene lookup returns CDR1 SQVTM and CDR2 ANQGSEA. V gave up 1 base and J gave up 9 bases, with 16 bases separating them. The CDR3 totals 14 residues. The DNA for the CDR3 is TGCAGCGTTGAAGCAGGGGCCCTCTCGGGTGAGCAGTTCTTC. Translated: CSVEAGALSGEQFF.

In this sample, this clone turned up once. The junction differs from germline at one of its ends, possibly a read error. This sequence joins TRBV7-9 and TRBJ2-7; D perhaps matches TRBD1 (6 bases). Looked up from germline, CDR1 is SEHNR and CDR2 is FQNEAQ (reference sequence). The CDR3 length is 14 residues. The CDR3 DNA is TGTTCCAGCAGCTTCCAGGGGTCCCCGTACGAGCAGTACTTC. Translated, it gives CSSSFQGSPYEQYF.

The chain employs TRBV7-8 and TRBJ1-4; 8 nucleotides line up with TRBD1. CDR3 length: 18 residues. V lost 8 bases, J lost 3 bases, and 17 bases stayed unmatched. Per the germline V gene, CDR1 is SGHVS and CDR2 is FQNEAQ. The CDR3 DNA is TGTGCCAGCCGACACGGGACAGGTCCTCTTGGGGCTAATGAAAAACTGTTTTTT. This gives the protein CASRHGTGPLGANEKLFF.

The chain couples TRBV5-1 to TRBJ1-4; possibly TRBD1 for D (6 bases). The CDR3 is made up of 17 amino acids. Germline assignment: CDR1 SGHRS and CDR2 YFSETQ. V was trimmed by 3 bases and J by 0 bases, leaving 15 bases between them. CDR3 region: CASSWGGRAATNEKLFF. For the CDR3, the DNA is TGCGCCAGCAGCTGGGGGGGGCGGGCCGCAACTAATGAAAAACTGTTTTTT.